A selection of T cell receptor beta chains follows, all from one sample in a study of CD8 T cells in ankylosing spondylitis. TCRdb re-called the 5' RACE reads through MiXCR, storing one row per CDR3 protein. The sample records about 130,000 distinct CDR3 sequences, approximately 9.7% being singletons. Sequencing input: blood, either unsorted or a sorted T cell fraction (not recorded which). The receptors shown here come from a male donor with ankylosing spondylitis or in good health (not recorded which). Each CDR3 is given with its conserved first and last residue. The D gene is left open where the match is weak. Not every row has a clone size; where given, it reads once, few, many or a size class.

d_call: TRBD2; cdr3_length: 15; v_call: TRBV18; j_call: TRBJ2-5; clone_size: many; cdr3_nt: TGTGCCAGCTCACCACCCTTGGGGACTAAAGAGACCCAGTACTTC; cdr3_aa: CASSPPLGTKETQYF
d_call: .; cdr3_length: 13; v_call: TRBV20-1; j_call: TRBJ2-2; clone_size: many; cdr3_nt: TGCAGTGCTAGAGGGCGCTACACCGGGGAGCTGTTTTTT; cdr3_aa: CSARGRYTGELFF
d_call: TRBD2; cdr3_length: 16; v_call: TRBV2; j_call: TRBJ2-2; clone_size: .; cdr3_nt: TGTGCCAGCAGGAAACCGGGACTAGCGGGCACCGGGGAGCTGTTTTTT; cdr3_aa: CASRKPGLAGTGELFF
d_call: TRBD2; cdr3_length: 17; v_call: TRBV5-1; j_call: TRBJ2-3; clone_size: many; cdr3_nt: TGCGCCAGCAGCTTGTCTGGGACTAGCGGGAGATACGATACGCAGTATTTT; cdr3_aa: CASSLSGTSGRYDTQYF
d_call: TRBD1; cdr3_length: 19; v_call: TRBV4-3; j_call: TRBJ2-6; clone_size: many; cdr3_nt: TGCGCCAGCAGCCAAGATGTGGACAGGGGACCCTCTGGGGCCAACGTCCTGACTTTC; cdr3_aa: CASSQDVDRGPSGANVLTF
d_call: TRBD1; cdr3_length: 16; v_call: TRBV18; j_call: TRBJ2-3; clone_size: few; cdr3_nt: TGTGCCAGCTCACACAGAACAGGGGCTTCAGAAGATACGCAGTATTTT; cdr3_aa: CASSHRTGASEDTQYF
d_call: .; cdr3_length: 15; v_call: TRBV11-2; j_call: TRBJ2-5; clone_size: few; cdr3_nt: TGTGCCAGCAGTCGGATCCGGGGGTCGGGAGAGACCCAGTACTTC; cdr3_aa: CASSRIRGSGETQYF
d_call: .; cdr3_length: 15; v_call: TRBV28; j_call: TRBJ2-7; clone_size: many; cdr3_nt: TGTGCCAGCAGTTTGTACGAAGCGGATCACTACGAGCAGTACTTC; cdr3_aa: CASSLYEADHYEQYF
d_call: TRBD2; cdr3_length: 14; v_call: TRBV20-1; j_call: TRBJ2-5; clone_size: many; cdr3_nt: TGCAGTGCTAATCGACTAGCGGTACTAGAGACCCAGTACTTC; cdr3_aa: CSANRLAVLETQYF
d_call: .; cdr3_length: 13; v_call: TRBV28; j_call: TRBJ1-5; clone_size: many; cdr3_nt: TGTGCCAGCCGGACAGATAGCAATCAGCCCCAGCATTTT; cdr3_aa: CASRTDSNQPQHF
d_call: .; cdr3_length: 16; v_call: TRBV4-1; j_call: TRBJ2-3; clone_size: .; cdr3_nt: TGCGCCAGCAGCAAGCAGGGTGTTCTAGGGACAGATACGCAGTATTTT; cdr3_aa: CASSKQGVLGTDTQYF
d_call: TRBD2; cdr3_length: 16; v_call: TRBV7-2; j_call: TRBJ2-7; clone_size: many; cdr3_nt: TGTGCCAGCAGCTTAGTCGGAGCGGGAGCTTCCTACGAGCAGTACTTC; cdr3_aa: CASSLVGAGASYEQYF
d_call: .; cdr3_length: 14; v_call: TRBV5-1; j_call: TRBJ1-1; clone_size: many; cdr3_nt: TGCGCCAGCAGCTTGGTTCTGGGTGACACTGAAGCTTTCTTT; cdr3_aa: CASSLVLGDTEAFF
d_call: .; cdr3_length: 15; v_call: TRBV10-3; j_call: TRBJ2-5; clone_size: many; cdr3_nt: TGTGCCATCAGTGCCCGACAGGACACCCAAGAGACCCAGTACTTC; cdr3_aa: CAISARQDTQETQYF
d_call: TRBD2; cdr3_length: 15; v_call: TRBV6-5; j_call: TRBJ2-3; clone_size: many; cdr3_nt: TGTGCCAGCAGTGTACTAGCGGGAAGCACAGATACGCAGTATTTT; cdr3_aa: CASSVLAGSTDTQYF
d_call: TRBD1; cdr3_length: 17; v_call: TRBV7-3; j_call: TRBJ2-7; clone_size: .; cdr3_nt: TGTGCCAGCAGCTTAAGGGACAGGGGGCGCACGTCCTACGAGCAGTACTTC; cdr3_aa: CASSLRDRGRTSYEQYF
d_call: .; cdr3_length: 13; v_call: TRBV4-2; j_call: TRBJ2-7; clone_size: few; cdr3_nt: TGTGCCAGCAGCCAAGGTGACTCCTACGAGCAGTACTTC; cdr3_aa: CASSQGDSYEQYF
d_call: .; cdr3_length: 12; v_call: TRBV20-1; j_call: TRBJ2-7; clone_size: .; cdr3_nt: TGCAGTGCTAGGTTTGGCTCCTACGAGCAGTACTTC; cdr3_aa: CSARFGSYEQYF
d_call: TRBD2; cdr3_length: 15; v_call: TRBV5-5; j_call: TRBJ2-1; clone_size: few; cdr3_nt: TGTGCCAGCAGTCCTACTAGCGGGTTTGGGGATGAGCAGTTCTTC; cdr3_aa: CASSPTSGFGDEQFF
d_call: .; cdr3_length: 14; v_call: TRBV20-1; j_call: TRBJ2-7; clone_size: .; cdr3_nt: TGCAGTGCTAGAGATAAGCGGACCCTCTGGGAGCAGTACTTC; cdr3_aa: CSARDKRTLWEQYF
d_call: TRBD2; cdr3_length: 17; v_call: TRBV5-1; j_call: TRBJ2-1; clone_size: many; cdr3_nt: TGCGCCAGCAGCTTGGGGCTAGCGGGAGGGCCGGTTGATGAGCAGTTCTTC; cdr3_aa: CASSLGLAGGPVDEQFF
d_call: TRBD2; cdr3_length: 14; v_call: TRBV6-1; j_call: TRBJ2-1; clone_size: many; cdr3_nt: TGTGCCAGCAGCCTTGGGAGGGCCTACAATGAGCAGTTCTTC; cdr3_aa: CASSLGRAYNEQFF
d_call: .; cdr3_length: 15; v_call: TRBV6-1; j_call: TRBJ2-3; clone_size: .; cdr3_nt: TGTGCCAGCAGCTGGGGGGGGGCAAGCACAGATACGCAGTATTTT; cdr3_aa: CASSWGGASTDTQYF
d_call: TRBD2; cdr3_length: 14; v_call: TRBV3-1; j_call: TRBJ2-1; clone_size: .; cdr3_nt: TGTGCCAGCAGCCAAGAGGGGACTAGCTATGAGCAGTTCTTC; cdr3_aa: CASSQEGTSYEQFF
d_call: .; cdr3_length: 13; v_call: TRBV7-2; j_call: TRBJ2-7; clone_size: .; cdr3_nt: TGTGCCAGCAGCTTACAGGACCTCTACGAGCAGTACTTC; cdr3_aa: CASSLQDLYEQYF
d_call: .; cdr3_length: 18; v_call: TRBV6-1; j_call: TRBJ1-2; clone_size: .; cdr3_nt: TGTGCCAGCAGTGAAGCGCTGTCAGCGGGAGACCGACGGTATGGCTACACCTTC; cdr3_aa: CASSEALSAGDRRYGYTF
d_call: TRBD2; cdr3_length: 16; v_call: TRBV4-1; j_call: TRBJ2-5; clone_size: .; cdr3_nt: TGCGCCAGCAGCCAGGGACTAGCGGGAGGAGGAGAGACCCAGTACTTC; cdr3_aa: CASSQGLAGGGETQYF
d_call: .; cdr3_length: 14; v_call: TRBV12-3/TRBV12-4; j_call: TRBJ2-2; clone_size: few; cdr3_nt: TGTGCCAGCGATGACAGGCTTAGCACCGGGGAGCTGTTTTTT; cdr3_aa: CASDDRLSTGELFF
d_call: TRBD2; cdr3_length: 14; v_call: TRBV29-1; j_call: TRBJ2-7; clone_size: .; cdr3_nt: TGCAGCGTTTCCGGGACTAGCGGGAAATACGAGCAGTACTTC; cdr3_aa: CSVSGTSGKYEQYF
d_call: .; cdr3_length: 17; v_call: TRBV5-1; j_call: TRBJ2-2; clone_size: many; cdr3_nt: TGCGCCAGCAGCCCCCCGGGCGGGATTTCGAACACCGGGGAGCTGTTTTTT; cdr3_aa: CASSPPGGISNTGELFF
d_call: .; cdr3_length: 12; v_call: TRBV12-3/TRBV12-4; j_call: TRBJ2-1; clone_size: many; cdr3_nt: TGTGCCAGCAGTTTAATCGGCAATGAGCAGTTCTTC; cdr3_aa: CASSLIGNEQFF
d_call: .; cdr3_length: 14; v_call: TRBV20-1; j_call: TRBJ1-4; clone_size: many; cdr3_nt: TGCAGTGCTAGTGCGACAGCAACTAATGAAAAACTGTTTTTT; cdr3_aa: CSASATATNEKLFF
d_call: TRBD2; cdr3_length: 16; v_call: TRBV11-2; j_call: TRBJ2-3; clone_size: many; cdr3_nt: TGTGCCAGCAGCCCAGGGACTAGCGGCCACACAGATACGCAGTATTTT; cdr3_aa: CASSPGTSGHTDTQYF
d_call: .; cdr3_length: 14; v_call: TRBV7-2; j_call: TRBJ2-3; clone_size: many; cdr3_nt: TGTGCCAGCAGCCCCCGGACTCTATTCCAAACGCAGTATTTT; cdr3_aa: CASSPRTLFQTQYF
d_call: TRBD1; cdr3_length: 18; v_call: TRBV24-1; j_call: TRBJ2-5; clone_size: many; cdr3_nt: TGTGCCACCTGGAGTGAAAAACACCGGGACAGGGACAGTGAGACCCAGTACTTC; cdr3_aa: CATWSEKHRDRDSETQYF
d_call: .; cdr3_length: 15; v_call: TRBV12-3/TRBV12-4; j_call: TRBJ2-3; clone_size: many; cdr3_nt: TGTGCCAGCAGCCGTCGGACGACCCCCCCAGATACGCAGTATTTT; cdr3_aa: CASSRRTTPPDTQYF
d_call: .; cdr3_length: 13; v_call: TRBV7-2; j_call: TRBJ2-5; clone_size: many; cdr3_nt: TGTGCCAGCAGCTTAGATAAGTGGGGTACCCAGTACTTC; cdr3_aa: CASSLDKWGTQYF
d_call: TRBD1; cdr3_length: 15; v_call: TRBV7-3; j_call: TRBJ1-1; clone_size: many; cdr3_nt: TGTGCCAGCAGCCGGCAAGGGGGCGCAAACACTGAAGCTTTCTTT; cdr3_aa: CASSRQGGANTEAFF
d_call: TRBD2; cdr3_length: 13; v_call: TRBV20-1; j_call: TRBJ2-1; clone_size: many; cdr3_nt: TGCAGTGCTTCACTAGCGGGAGGGGATGAGCAGTTCTTC; cdr3_aa: CSASLAGGDEQFF
d_call: .; cdr3_length: 15; v_call: TRBV4-3; j_call: TRBJ2-1; clone_size: many; cdr3_nt: TGCGCCAGCAGCGAAGGGGGGAGCTCCTACAATGAGCAGTTCTTC; cdr3_aa: CASSEGGSSYNEQFF
d_call: .; cdr3_length: 13; v_call: TRBV12-3/TRBV12-4; j_call: TRBJ2-4; clone_size: .; cdr3_nt: TGTGCCAGCAGCGACAGAGACAAAAACAGTCAGTACTTC; cdr3_aa: CASSDRDKNSQYF